This TCR beta chain was found in a study of blood T cell repertoires in COVID-19. Study-level background: The United States, Italy and Spain were the sources of the acute and convalescent COVID-19 samples. Sources were T cells, B-cell-depleted T cells, or PBMCs; the material itself was cDNA or gDNA.

Clones were sequenced by immunoSEQ multiplex PCR, and TCRdb holds only the in-frame ones, with some missing. Among about 370,000 clones, 70% to 90% were seen once, and the ten largest hold 8.5% to 12%. The V end was cut by 3 bases, the J end by 2 bases, with 11 bases between. Germline V gives CDR1 SNHLY, CDR2 FYNNEI. CDR3 length: 14 amino acids. Sequenced sample: peripheral blood. The gene calls are TRBV2 and TRBJ2-7, with a tentative D call TRBD1 (5 bases). This clonotype originated in a woman in her twenties or thirties with COVID-19, enrolled during active disease. The CDR3 DNA sequence: TGTGCCAGCAGTGATTCAGGGCTTACCTACGAGCAGTACTTC. Its translation is CASSDSGLTYEQYF. Full variable domain (missing parts from reference TRBV2 and TRBJ2-7): EPEVTQTPSHQVTQMGQEVILRCVPISNHLYFYWYRQILGQKVEFLVSFYNNEISEKSEIFDDQFSVERPDGSNFTLKIRSTKLEDSAMYFCASSDSGLTYEQYFGPGTRLTVT.